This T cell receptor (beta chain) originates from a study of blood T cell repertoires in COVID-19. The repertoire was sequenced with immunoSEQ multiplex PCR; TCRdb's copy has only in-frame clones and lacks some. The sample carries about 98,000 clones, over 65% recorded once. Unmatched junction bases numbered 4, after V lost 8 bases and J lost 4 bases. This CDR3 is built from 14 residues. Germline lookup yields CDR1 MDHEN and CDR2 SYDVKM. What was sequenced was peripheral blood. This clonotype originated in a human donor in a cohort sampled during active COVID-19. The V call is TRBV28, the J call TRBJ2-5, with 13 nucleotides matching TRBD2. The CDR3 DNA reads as TGTGCCAGCCGACTAGCGGGGGGTCTAGAGACCCAGTACTTC. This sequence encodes CASRLAGGLETQYF.